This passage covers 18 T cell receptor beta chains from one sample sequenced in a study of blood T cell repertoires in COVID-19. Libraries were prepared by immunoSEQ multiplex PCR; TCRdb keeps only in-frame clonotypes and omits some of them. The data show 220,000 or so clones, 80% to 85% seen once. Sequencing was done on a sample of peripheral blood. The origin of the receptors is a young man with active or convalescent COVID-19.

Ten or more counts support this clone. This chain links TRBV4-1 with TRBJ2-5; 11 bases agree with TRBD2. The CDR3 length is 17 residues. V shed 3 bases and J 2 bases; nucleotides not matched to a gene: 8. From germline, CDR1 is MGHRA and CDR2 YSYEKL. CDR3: CASSHQLAGDPQETQYF. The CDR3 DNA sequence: TGCGCCAGCAGCCACCAACTAGCGGGGGACCCTCAAGAGACCCAGTACTTC.

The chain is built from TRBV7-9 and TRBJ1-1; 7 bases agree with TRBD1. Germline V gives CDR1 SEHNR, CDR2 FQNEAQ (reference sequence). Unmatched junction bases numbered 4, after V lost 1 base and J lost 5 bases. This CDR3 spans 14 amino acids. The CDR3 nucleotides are TGTGCCAGCAGCTTAGTAGGGGGCGGAACTGAAGCTTTCTTT. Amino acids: CASSLVGGGTEAFF.

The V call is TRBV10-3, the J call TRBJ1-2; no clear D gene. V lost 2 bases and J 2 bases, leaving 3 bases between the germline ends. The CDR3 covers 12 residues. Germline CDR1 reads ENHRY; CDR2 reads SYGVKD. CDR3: CAISEENYGYTF. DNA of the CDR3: TGTGCCATCAGTGAGGAGAACTATGGCTACACCTTC.

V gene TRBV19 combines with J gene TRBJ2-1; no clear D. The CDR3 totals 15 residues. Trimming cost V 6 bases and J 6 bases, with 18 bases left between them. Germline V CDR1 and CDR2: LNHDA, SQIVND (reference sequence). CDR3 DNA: TGTGCCAGTAGCCGTAAAATCCCCCTACCCAATGAGCAGTTCTTC. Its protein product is CASSRKIPLPNEQFF.

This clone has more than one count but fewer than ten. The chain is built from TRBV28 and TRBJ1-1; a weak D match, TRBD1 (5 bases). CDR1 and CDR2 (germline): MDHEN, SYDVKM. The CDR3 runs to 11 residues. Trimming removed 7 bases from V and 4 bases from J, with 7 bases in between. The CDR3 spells CASTRGTEAFF. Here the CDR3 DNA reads TGTGCCAGCACAAGGGGCACTGAAGCTTTCTTT. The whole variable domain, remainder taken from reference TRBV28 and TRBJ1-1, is DVKVTQSSRYLVKRTGEKVFLECVQDMDHENMFWYRQDPGLGLRLIYFSYDVKMKEKGDIPEGYSVSREKKERFSLILESASTNQTSMYLCASTRGTEAFFGQGTRLTVV.

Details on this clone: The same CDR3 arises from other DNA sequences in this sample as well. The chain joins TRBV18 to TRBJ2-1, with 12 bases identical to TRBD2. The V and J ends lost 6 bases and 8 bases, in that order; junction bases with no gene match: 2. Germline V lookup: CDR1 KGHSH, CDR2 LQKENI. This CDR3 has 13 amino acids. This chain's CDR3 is CASSRLAGDEQFF. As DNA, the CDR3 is TGTGCCAGCTCCCGACTAGCGGGAGATGAGCAGTTCTTC.

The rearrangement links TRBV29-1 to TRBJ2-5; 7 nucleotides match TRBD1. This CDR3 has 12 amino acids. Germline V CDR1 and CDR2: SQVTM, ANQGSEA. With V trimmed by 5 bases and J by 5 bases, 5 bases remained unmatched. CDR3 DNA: TGCAGCGTTAAGACAGGGTGGGAGACCCAGTACTTC. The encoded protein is CSVKTGWETQYF. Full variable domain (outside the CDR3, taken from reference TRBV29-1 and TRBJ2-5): SAVISQKPSRDICQRGTSLTIQCQVDSQVTMMFWYRQQPGQSLTLIATANQGSEATYESGFVIDKFPISRPNLTFSTLTVSNMSPEDSSIYLCSVKTGWETQYFGPGTRLLVL.

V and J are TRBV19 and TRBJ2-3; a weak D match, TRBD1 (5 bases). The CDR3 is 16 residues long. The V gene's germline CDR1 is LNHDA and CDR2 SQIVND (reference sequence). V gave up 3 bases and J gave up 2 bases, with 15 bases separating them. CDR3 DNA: TGTGCCAGTAGTATTCACCAGGGAAGGTCCACAGATACGCAGTATTTT. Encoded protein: CASSIHQGRSTDTQYF.

CDR3 sequence reads: CASSQDWLAGGPGTGELFF. CDR3 DNA: TGCGCCAGCAGCCAAGATTGGCTAGCGGGGGGGCCGGGCACCGGGGAGCTGTTTTTT. This chain links TRBV4-1 with TRBJ2-2, with 12 bases identical to TRBD2. In germline, CDR1 is MGHRA, CDR2 YSYEKL. The CDR3 covers 19 residues. V lost 0 bases and J lost 4; bases outside the gene matches: 9.

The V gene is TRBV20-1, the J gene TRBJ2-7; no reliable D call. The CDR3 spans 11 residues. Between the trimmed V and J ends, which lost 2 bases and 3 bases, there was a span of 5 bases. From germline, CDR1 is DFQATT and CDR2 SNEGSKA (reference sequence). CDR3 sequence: CSARNSYEQYF. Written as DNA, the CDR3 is TGCAGTGCTAGAAATAGCTACGAGCAGTACTTC.

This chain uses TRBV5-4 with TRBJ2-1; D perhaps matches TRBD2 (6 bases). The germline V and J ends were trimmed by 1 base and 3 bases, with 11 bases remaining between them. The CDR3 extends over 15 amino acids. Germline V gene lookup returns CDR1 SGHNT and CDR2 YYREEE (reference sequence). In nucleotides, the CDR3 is TGTGCCAGCAGCTTGAGGAGGGCGCACTACAATGAGCAGTTCTTC. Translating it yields CASSLRRAHYNEQFF.

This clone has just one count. The CDR3: CASSLGGQETQYF. CDR3 bases: TGTGCCAGCAGCTTGGGAGGTCAAGAGACCCAGTACTTC. The rearrangement uses TRBV7-9 and TRBJ2-5, with D possibly matching TRBD2 (6 bases). The CDR3 extends over 13 amino acids. Germline V gene lookup returns CDR1 SEHNR and CDR2 FQNEAQ (reference sequence). V was trimmed by 3 bases and J by 2 bases, leaving 7 bases between them.

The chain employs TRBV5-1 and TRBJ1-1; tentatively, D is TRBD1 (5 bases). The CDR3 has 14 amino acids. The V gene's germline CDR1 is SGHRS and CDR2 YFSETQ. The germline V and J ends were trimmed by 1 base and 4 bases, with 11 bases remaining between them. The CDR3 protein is CASSLRQGGTEAFF. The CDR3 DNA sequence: TGCGCCAGCAGCTTGAGGCAGGGAGGCACTGAAGCTTTCTTT.

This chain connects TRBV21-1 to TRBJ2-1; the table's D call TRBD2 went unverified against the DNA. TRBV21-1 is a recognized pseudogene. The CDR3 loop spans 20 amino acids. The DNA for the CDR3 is TGTGCCAGCAGCAAAAAATGGGGGAGGGAGGGAGCGCCTACCCACAATGAGCAGTTCTTC. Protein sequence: CASSKKWGREGAPTHNEQFF.

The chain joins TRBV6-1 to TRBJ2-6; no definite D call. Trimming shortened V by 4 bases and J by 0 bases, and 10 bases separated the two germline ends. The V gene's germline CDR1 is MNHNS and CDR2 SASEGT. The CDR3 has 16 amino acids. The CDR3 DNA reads TGTGCCAGCAGTGGGCGACTGAGCTCTGGGGCCAACGTCCTGACTTTC. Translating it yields CASSGRLSSGANVLTF.

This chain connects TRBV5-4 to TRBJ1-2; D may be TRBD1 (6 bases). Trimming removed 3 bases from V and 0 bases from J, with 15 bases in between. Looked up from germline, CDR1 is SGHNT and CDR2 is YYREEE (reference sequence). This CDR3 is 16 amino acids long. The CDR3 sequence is CASSYVGQLANYGYTF. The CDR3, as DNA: TGTGCCAGCAGCTACGTTGGACAGCTAGCTAACTATGGCTACACCTTC.

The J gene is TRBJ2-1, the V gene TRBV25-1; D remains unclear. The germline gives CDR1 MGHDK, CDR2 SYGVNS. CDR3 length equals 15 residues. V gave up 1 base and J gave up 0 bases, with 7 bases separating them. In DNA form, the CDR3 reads TGTGCCAGCAGTGAATCAACGAGCTCCTACAATGAGCAGTTCTTC. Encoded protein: CASSESTSSYNEQFF.

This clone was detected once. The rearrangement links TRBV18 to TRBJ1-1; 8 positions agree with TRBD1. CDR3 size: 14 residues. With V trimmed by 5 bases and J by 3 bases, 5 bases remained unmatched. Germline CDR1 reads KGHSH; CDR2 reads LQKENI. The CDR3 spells CASSSGQADTEAFF. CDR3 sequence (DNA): TGTGCCAGCTCATCGGGACAGGCAGACACTGAAGCTTTCTTT.